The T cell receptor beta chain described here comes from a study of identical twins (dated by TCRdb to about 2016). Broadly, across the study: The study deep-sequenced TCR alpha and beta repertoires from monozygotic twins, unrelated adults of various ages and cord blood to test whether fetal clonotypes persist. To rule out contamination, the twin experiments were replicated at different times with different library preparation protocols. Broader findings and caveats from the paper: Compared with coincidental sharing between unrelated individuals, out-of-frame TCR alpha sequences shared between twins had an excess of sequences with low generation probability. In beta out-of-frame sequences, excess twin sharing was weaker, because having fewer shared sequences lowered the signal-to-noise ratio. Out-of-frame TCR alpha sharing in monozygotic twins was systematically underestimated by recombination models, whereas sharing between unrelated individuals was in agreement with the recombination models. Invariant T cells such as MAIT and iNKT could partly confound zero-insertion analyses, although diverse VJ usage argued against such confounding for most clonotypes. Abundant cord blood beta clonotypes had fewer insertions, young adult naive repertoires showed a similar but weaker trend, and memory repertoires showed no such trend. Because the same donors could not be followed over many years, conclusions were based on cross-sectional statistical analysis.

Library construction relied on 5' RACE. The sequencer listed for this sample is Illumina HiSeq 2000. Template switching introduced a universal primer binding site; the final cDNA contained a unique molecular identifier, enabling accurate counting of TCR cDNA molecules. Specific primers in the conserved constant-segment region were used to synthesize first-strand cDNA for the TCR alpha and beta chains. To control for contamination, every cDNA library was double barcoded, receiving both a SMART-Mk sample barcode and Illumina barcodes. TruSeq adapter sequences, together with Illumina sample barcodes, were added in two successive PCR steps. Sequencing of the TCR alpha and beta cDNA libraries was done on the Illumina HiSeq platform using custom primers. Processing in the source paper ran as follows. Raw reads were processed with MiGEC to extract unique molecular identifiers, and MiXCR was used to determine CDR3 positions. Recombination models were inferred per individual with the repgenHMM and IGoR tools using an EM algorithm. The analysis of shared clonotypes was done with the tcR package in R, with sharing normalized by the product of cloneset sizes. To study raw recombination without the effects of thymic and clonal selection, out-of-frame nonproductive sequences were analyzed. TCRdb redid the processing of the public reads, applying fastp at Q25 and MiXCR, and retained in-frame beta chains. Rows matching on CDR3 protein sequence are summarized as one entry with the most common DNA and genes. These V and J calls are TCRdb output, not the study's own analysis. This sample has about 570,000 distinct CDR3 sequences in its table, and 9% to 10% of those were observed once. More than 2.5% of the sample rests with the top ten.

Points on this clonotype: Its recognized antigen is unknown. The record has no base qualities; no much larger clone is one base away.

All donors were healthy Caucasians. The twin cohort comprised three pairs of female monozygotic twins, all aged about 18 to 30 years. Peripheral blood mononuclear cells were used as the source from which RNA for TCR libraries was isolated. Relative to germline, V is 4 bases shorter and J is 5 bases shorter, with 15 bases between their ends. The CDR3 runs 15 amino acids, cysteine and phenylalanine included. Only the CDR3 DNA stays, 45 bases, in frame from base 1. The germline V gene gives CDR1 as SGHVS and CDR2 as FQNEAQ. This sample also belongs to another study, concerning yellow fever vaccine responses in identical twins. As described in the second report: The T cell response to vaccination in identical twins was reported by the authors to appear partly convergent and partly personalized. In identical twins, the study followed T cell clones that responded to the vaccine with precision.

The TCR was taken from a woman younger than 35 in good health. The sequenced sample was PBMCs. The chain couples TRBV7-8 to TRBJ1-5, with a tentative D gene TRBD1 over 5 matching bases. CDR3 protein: CASSSLRDGYQPQHF. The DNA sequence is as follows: TGTGCCAGCAGCTCCCTCCGGGACGGATATCAGCCCCAGCATTTT.